A single sample gave rise to the 25 T cell receptor beta chains below, sequenced in a study of T-cell memory formation after mild COVID-19. Each CDR3 protein is one row after TCRdb ran MiXCR on the 5' RACE reads. The repertoire holds 150,000 to 200,000 distinct CDR3 sequences, with 10% to 15% as singletons. Sequencing input: PBMCs or a T cell subset sorted from them (not recorded which). The receptors were sampled from a man between 18 and 29 years old who had mild COVID-19 (a few samples of this study predate the infection). Cell type and time point are not known.

This clonotype appeared many times. The chain is built from TRBV15 and TRBJ2-4; maybe TRBD1 (6 bases). V lost 3 bases and J lost 5, with 17 bases in between. Germline loops: CDR1 LNHNV, CDR2 YYDKDF (reference sequence). The CDR3 totals 16 residues. CDR3 loop: CATSSSVAGAENIQYF. DNA for the CDR3: TGTGCCACCAGCAGTTCCGTGGCAGGGGCTGAAAACATTCAGTACTTC.

The chain joins TRBV3-1 to TRBJ1-6; D is possibly TRBD1 (6 bases). The germline V and J ends were trimmed by 7 bases and 10 bases, with 17 bases remaining between them. The length of the CDR3 is 14 residues. CDR1 is LGHDT and CDR2 is YNNKEL in the germline V gene (reference sequence). DNA for the CDR3: TGTGCCAGCACCCGGAGGGCAGGGGCCTCACCCCTCCACTTT. Translation gives CASTRRAGASPLHF.

This clonotype was recorded a few times. The CDR3 coding sequence is TGCGCCAGCAGCCGCGACAGGGAGCAGCCCCAGCATTTT. Translated, it gives CASSRDREQPQHF. The rearrangement links TRBV4-3 to TRBJ1-5; 7 nucleotides line up with TRBD1. Germline V lookup: CDR1 LGHNA, CDR2 YSLEER. V trimming: 4 bases; J trimming: 7 bases; junction bases outside the gene matches: 4. The length of the CDR3 is 13 residues.

The chain employs TRBV6-5 and TRBJ1-3; TRBD1 aligns across 7 bases. The CDR3 spans 15 residues. Losses at the gene ends were 6 bases for V and 0 bases for J; bases not matched to a gene: 5. The germline CDR1 and CDR2 sequences are MNHEY and SVGAGI. As DNA, the CDR3 is TGTGCCAGCAGCCCGGGACAGCTCTCTGGAAACACCATATATTTT. Translated: CASSPGQLSGNTIYF.

In its sample, this clonotype was seen a few times. The CDR3 protein is CASSLGTGDADTQYF. As DNA, the CDR3 is TGTGCCAGCTCACTCGGGACAGGTGACGCAGATACGCAGTATTTT. The gene calls are TRBV18 and TRBJ2-3; 8 nucleotides match TRBD1. This CDR3 is 15 amino acids long. The germline V gene encodes CDR1 KGHSH and CDR2 LQKENI. J was trimmed by 4 bases and V by 4 bases; bases with no gene match: 7.

The rearrangement joins TRBV6-6 to TRBJ1-3; D is possibly TRBD1 (6 bases). Germline values: CDR1 MNHNY, CDR2 SVGAGI (reference sequence). The CDR3 sequence is 17 residues long. Trimming pared 5 bases from V and 1 base from J, leaving 18 bases between. The CDR3 DNA reads as TGTGCCAGCAGTCCTCTACAGGGCCAATCATCTGGAAACACCATATATTTT. Translation: CASSPLQGQSSGNTIYF.

This clonotype was picked up many times. Written as DNA, the CDR3 is TGTGCCAGCAGCTCGCGACGCGCCTACGAGCAGTACTTC. It encodes CASSSRRAYEQYF. The chain joins TRBV7-2 to TRBJ2-7, with unresolved D. Trimming pared 4 bases from V and 2 bases from J, leaving 9 bases between. The CDR3 has 13 residues. The V gene's germline CDR1 is SGHTA and CDR2 FQGNSA.

This clonotype showed up many times. The chain combines TRBV5-1 with TRBJ2-1; 7 bases are a match to TRBD1. With 4 bases clipped from V and 7 bases from J, the junction kept 11 bases outside the gene matches. Germline values: CDR1 SGHRS, CDR2 YFSETQ. This CDR3 is 15 amino acids long. CDR3 sequence: CASSIGTAEVNEQFF. CDR3 nucleotide sequence: TGCGCCAGCAGCATCGGGACAGCAGAAGTTAATGAGCAGTTCTTC.

The rearrangement joins TRBV25-1 to TRBJ2-1; 9 nucleotides align to TRBD2. With V trimmed by 7 bases and J by 4 bases, 5 bases remained unmatched. CDR3 length: 14 amino acids. CDR1 and CDR2 from the germline V gene are MGHDK and SYGVNS. CDR3 DNA sequence: TGTGCCAGCATGCGGCGGGGGGGATACAATGAGCAGTTCTTC. Translation gives CASMRRGGYNEQFF. Variable domain in full (rest from reference TRBV25-1 and TRBJ2-1): EADIYQTPRYLVIGTGKKITLECSQTMGHDKMYWYQQDPGMELHLIHYSYGVNSTEKGDLSSESTVSRIRTEHFPLTLESARPSHTSQYLCASMRRGGYNEQFFGPGTRLTVL.

The gene calls are TRBV7-2 and TRBJ1-3; D gene uncertain. The CDR3 totals 12 residues. Deletions cut 5 bases from V and 10 bases from J, with 12 bases between. Germline V CDR1 and CDR2: SGHTA, FQGNSA. The CDR3 here is CASSQSTRTIYF. DNA of the CDR3: TGTGCCAGCAGCCAATCAACCAGAACCATATATTTT. Filled out from reference TRBV7-2 and TRBJ1-3, the complete variable domain reads GAGVSQSPSNKVTEKGKDVELRCDPISGHTALYWYRQSLGQGLEFLIYFQGNSAPDKSGLPSDRFSAERTGGSVSTLTIQRTQQEDSAVYLCASSQSTRTIYFGEGSWLTVV.

The table lists this clonotype with a few counts. The V gene is TRBV5-1, the J gene TRBJ2-5, with 7 nucleotides matching TRBD1. This CDR3 is built from 15 residues. The germline V gene has CDR1 SGHRS and CDR2 YFSETQ. The junction had 11 bases not matched to a gene; V was cut back by 4 bases and J by 5 bases. The CDR3 region has the DNA TGCGCCAGCAGCAGACAGACAGGGCAGGCGGAGACCCAGTACTTC. Translating gives CASSRQTGQAETQYF.

This chain connects TRBV6-2 or TRBV6-3 to TRBJ2-1; 8 nucleotides match TRBD1. Germline trimming cut 9 bases from V and 2 bases from J; bases unmatched to any gene: 3. CDR3 size: 13 residues. Per the germline V gene, CDR1 is MNHEY and CDR2 is SVGEGT. CDR3 nucleotides: TGTGCCAGTCAACAGGGGGCCTACAATGAGCAGTTCTTC. Translation: CASQQGAYNEQFF.

The gene calls are TRBV7-8 and TRBJ2-7; D is uncertain. Germline CDR1 reads SGHVS; CDR2 reads FQNEAQ. V was cut by 5 bases and J by 0 bases, with 14 bases left in between. The length of the CDR3 is 15 residues. CDR3 DNA sequence: TGTGCCAGCAGCCCTCTGTTTAGGTCCTCCTACGAGCAGTACTTC. Its translation is CASSPLFRSSYEQYF.

This rearrangement joins TRBV7-2 to TRBJ2-5; 7 bases are a match to TRBD2. In germline, CDR1 is SGHTA, CDR2 FQGNSA. J lost 1 base, V lost 3 bases, and 2 bases had no gene match. This CDR3 contains 14 residues. CDR3 sequence reads: CASSFQRGQETQYF. The DNA for the CDR3 is TGTGCCAGCAGCTTCCAGCGGGGCCAAGAGACCCAGTACTTC.

The V gene is TRBV11-3, the J gene TRBJ2-1, with D possibly being TRBD2 (7 bases). The V gene lost 3 bases and the J gene lost 2 bases, with 11 bases spanning the gap. Per the germline V gene, CDR1 is SGHNT and CDR2 is YENEEA. CDR3 length: 15 residues. In DNA form, the CDR3 reads TGTGCCAGCAGCTTGGGGGGGGCCCCCTACAATGAGCAGTTCTTC. Protein: CASSLGGAPYNEQFF. Looking up the rest from reference TRBV11-3 and TRBJ2-1 gives the full variable domain: EAGVVQSPRYKIIEKKQPVAFWCNPISGHNTLYWYLQNLGQGPELLIRYENEEAVDDSQLPKDRFSAERLKGVDSTLKIQPAELGDSAVYLCASSLGGAPYNEQFFGPGTRLTVL.

The chain uses TRBV7-2 and TRBJ2-7; D not certain. V gave up 1 base and J gave up 2 bases, with 12 bases separating them. The CDR3 contains 15 residues. Germline V CDR1 and CDR2: SGHTA, FQGNSA. The CDR3 nucleotides are TGTGCCAGCAGCTTAGAGGGCACGCTTCCCTACGAGCAGTACTTC. The encoded protein is CASSLEGTLPYEQYF.

This clonotype was seen a handful of times. The chain carries TRBV15 and TRBJ1-5; D is unresolved. CDR1 LNHNV and CDR2 YYDKDF come from the germline V gene (reference sequence). The CDR3 loop spans 15 amino acids. V was cut by 4 bases and J by 4 bases, with 14 bases left in between. The CDR3 nucleotides read TGTGCCACCAGCACCTTAGATGGGATAAATCAGCCCCAGCATTTT. Translating gives CATSTLDGINQPQHF. Together with reference TRBV15 and TRBJ1-5, the CDR3 gives the full variable domain: DAMVIQNPRYQVTQFGKPVTLSCSQTLNHNVMYWYQQKSSQAPKLLFHYYDKDFNNEADTPDNFQSRRPNTSFCFLDIRSPGLGDTAMYLCATSTLDGINQPQHFGDGTRLSIL.

The chain employs TRBV29-1 and TRBJ2-3; TRBD1 agrees at 10 bases. After removal of 6 bases from V and 4 bases from J, the junction contained 10 bases not matched to a gene. Germline-derived CDR1 and CDR2 are SQVTM and ANQGSEA. The CDR3 totals 15 residues. Here the CDR3 reads CSVDRGTGVPDTQYF. For the CDR3, the DNA is TGCAGCGTAGACCGCGGGACAGGGGTCCCAGATACGCAGTATTTT.

CDR3 nucleotides: TGTGCCAGCAGCAACACGGGGATGAGACAGGGCTTCGCTGGAAACACCATATATTTT. This gives the protein CASSNTGMRQGFAGNTIYF. V and J are TRBV12-3 or TRBV12-4 and TRBJ1-3; the match to TRBD1 covers 7 bases. V lost 6 bases and J lost 2; bases outside the gene matches: 19. The CDR3 covers 19 residues.

V usage is TRBV20-1 and J usage is TRBJ1-1, with a weak D call TRBD1 (6 bases). Germline loops: CDR1 DFQATT, CDR2 SNEGSKA (reference sequence). The germline V and J ends were trimmed by 0 bases and 5 bases, with 10 bases remaining between them. The CDR3 contains 13 residues. The CDR3 DNA reads as TGCAGTGCTAGAGAAGGGGGGCCGACTGAAGCTTTCTTT. The encoded protein is CSAREGGPTEAFF.

The V gene is TRBV29-1, the J gene TRBJ2-3, with 7 bases fitting TRBD1. J gave up 5 bases and V 4 bases, and 12 bases lay outside the gene matches. The germline gives CDR1 SQVTM, CDR2 ANQGSEA. The CDR3 covers 15 residues. The CDR3 sequence is CSVGTQGGRGDTQYF. CDR3 nucleotide sequence: TGCAGCGTTGGAACTCAAGGGGGCAGGGGAGATACGCAGTATTTT.

The gene calls are TRBV12-3 or TRBV12-4 and TRBJ1-4; D is unclear. The CDR3 has 13 residues. V lost 10 bases and J 0 bases, leaving 9 bases between the germline ends. In nucleotides, the CDR3 is TGTGCCACCGCATCCGCAACTAATGAAAAACTGTTTTTT. This translates into CATASATNEKLFF.

The chain has TRBV30 and TRBJ2-6, with D perhaps given as TRBD1 or TRBD2 (5 bases each). The CDR3 length is 16 residues. Germline lookup yields CDR1 GTSNPN and CDR2 SVGIG (reference sequence). V was shortened by 5 bases and J by 4 bases, with 18 bases between the two germline ends. CDR3 nucleotide sequence: TGTGCCTGGGAACCAGCCCCGGGGCCAGGGGCCAACGTCCTGACTTTC. This codes for CAWEPAPGPGANVLTF.

The chain couples TRBV6-2 or TRBV6-3 to TRBJ2-2, with 8 nucleotides matching TRBD1. CDR3 length: 12 amino acids. Germline CDR1 and CDR2: MNHEY and SVGEGT. The trim removed 11 bases at V and 12 bases at J, leaving 11 bases unmatched. The CDR3 nucleotides read TGTGCCGACAGACAGGGGACCCGCAAGCTGTTTTTT. Its protein product is CADRQGTRKLFF.

The chain employs TRBV12-5 and TRBJ1-1; the D gene is possibly TRBD1 (6 bases). The germline V gene has CDR1 LGHNT and CDR2 FRNRAP. The V end lost 6 bases, the J end lost 1 base, and 9 bases lay between the germline ends. CDR3 size: 13 residues. The CDR3 region is CASGVQGNTEAFF. In DNA, the CDR3 is TGTGCTAGTGGGGTACAGGGGAACACTGAAGCTTTCTTT. Full variable domain (outside the CDR3, taken from reference TRBV12-5 and TRBJ1-1): DARVTQTPRHKVTEMGQEVTMRCQPILGHNTVFWYRQTMMQGLELLAYFRNRAPLDDSGMPKDRFSAEMPDATLATLKIQPSEPRDSAVYFCASGVQGNTEAFFGQGTRLTVV.